Listed here are 9 T cell receptor beta chains from one sample, sequenced in a study of cytomegalovirus exposure and HLA in healthy donors. PCR used 60 Vbeta primers and 13 Jbeta primers. Produced via immunoSEQ multiplex PCR; TCRdb's table is partial and in-frame only. The profile shows about 140,000 clones, around 78% of them singletons. Sequenced sample: PBMCs. The receptors were gathered from a woman aged 18 to 35 in good health and CMV-seropositive.

The rearrangement joins TRBV5-1 to TRBJ1-1; 10 bases are a match to TRBD1. This CDR3 spans 15 amino acids. V was clipped by 4 bases and J by 4 bases; unmatched bases: 7. The germline V gene has CDR1 SGHRS and CDR2 YFSETQ. Here the CDR3 reads CASSVGQGGSTEAFF. The DNA of the CDR3 is TGCGCCAGCAGCGTTGGACAGGGGGGAAGCACTGAAGCTTTCTTT. Combining the CDR3 with reference TRBV5-1 and TRBJ1-1 gives the whole variable domain KAGVTQTPRYLIKTRGQQVTLSCSPISGHRSVSWYQQTPGQGLQFLFEYFSETQRNKGNFPGRFSGRQFSNSRSEMNVSTLELGDSALYLCASSVGQGGSTEAFFGQGTRLTVV.

The genes are TRBV7-6 and TRBJ2-7, with a weak D call TRBD1 (6 bases). Deletions cut 2 bases from V and 0 bases from J, with 8 bases between. CDR3 length: 14 amino acids. Per the germline V gene, CDR1 is SGHVS and CDR2 is FNYEAQ. CDR3 sequence reads: CASSLQGSSYEQYF. CDR3 in DNA: TGTGCCAGCAGCTTACAGGGGAGCTCCTACGAGCAGTACTTC. The full variable domain, rest sourced from reference TRBV7-6 and TRBJ2-7, is GAGVSQSPRYKVTKRGQDVALRCDPISGHVSLYWYRQALGQGPEFLTYFNYEAQQDKSGLPNDRFSAERPEGSISTLTIQRTEQRDSAMYRCASSLQGSSYEQYFGPGTRLTVT.

This clone occurred a few times. The chain has TRBV19 and TRBJ2-7, with D perhaps TRBD2 (7 bases). Germline V gene data show CDR1 as LNHDA and CDR2 as SQIVND (reference sequence). The CDR3 contains 12 residues. Trimming took off 7 bases at V and 5 bases at J, with 12 bases between the two ends. The CDR3 protein is CASNTGRDEQYF. CDR3 in DNA: TGTGCCAGTAATACAGGGAGGGACGAGCAGTACTTC.

In its sample, this clone was seen a few times. The chain combines TRBV30 with TRBJ1-2; D is ambiguous. The germline gives CDR1 GTSNPN, CDR2 SVGIG (reference sequence). This CDR3 has 14 residues. V was pared by 0 bases and J by 3 bases, with 11 bases between. DNA of the CDR3: TGTGCCTGGAGTGTAACCGGGATGGACTATGGCTACACCTTC. Protein product: CAWSVTGMDYGYTF.

The chain uses TRBV7-8 and TRBJ2-7; D is perhaps TRBD2 (5 bases). V lost 5 bases to trimming and J lost 3 bases, with 8 bases between them. The CDR3 extends over 12 amino acids. From germline, CDR1 is SGHVS and CDR2 FQNEAQ. This CDR3 is CASSPDYYEQYF. The CDR3 nucleotides are TGTGCCAGCAGCCCTGACTACTACGAGCAGTACTTC. The full variable domain, its missing parts supplied by reference TRBV7-8 and TRBJ2-7, is GAGVSQSPRYKVAKRGQDVALRCDPISGHVSLFWYQQALGQGPEFLTYFQNEAQLDKSGLPSDRFFAERPEGSVSTLKIQRTQQEDSAVYLCASSPDYYEQYFGPGTRLTVT.

The rearrangement links TRBV5-1 to TRBJ1-1; D is possibly TRBD1 (6 bases). There are 15 residues in the CDR3. V gave up 0 bases and J gave up 3 bases, with 12 bases separating them. In germline, CDR1 is SGHRS, CDR2 YFSETQ. Here the CDR3 DNA reads TGCGCCAGCAGCTTGGAGGCCAGGGGTGACACTGAAGCTTTCTTT. Amino acid sequence: CASSLEARGDTEAFF.

The chain carries TRBV19 and TRBJ1-5; 7 bases are shared with TRBD1. CDR3 size: 17 residues. Germline V gene lookup returns CDR1 LNHDA and CDR2 SQIVND (reference sequence). With 3 bases clipped from V and 9 bases from J, the junction kept 17 bases outside the gene matches. CDR3 nucleotides: TGTGCCAGTAGTATCGGTTTGGGACAGACGGTTTCCTTGCCCCAGCATTTT. This gives the protein CASSIGLGQTVSLPQHF.

V gene TRBV7-2 combines with J gene TRBJ2-5; TRBD2 agrees at 11 bases. This CDR3 has 17 amino acids. V was pared by 3 bases and J by 3 bases, with 9 bases of the junction left unmatched. Germline V gene sequence: CDR1 SGHTA, CDR2 FQGNSA. The CDR3 is CASSLPPTGLAEETQYF. The CDR3 DNA reads TGTGCCAGCAGCTTGCCCCCCACGGGACTAGCGGAAGAGACCCAGTACTTC.

The chain employs TRBV7-9 and TRBJ2-1, with D tentatively TRBD2 (6 bases). The germline gives CDR1 SEHNR, CDR2 FQNEAQ (reference sequence). Trimming left V 5 bases short and J 3 bases short, with 14 bases between. This CDR3 spans 15 amino acids. CDR3 region: CASSPGTGVYNEQFF. Written as DNA, the CDR3 is TGTGCCAGCAGCCCCGGGACTGGGGTCTACAATGAGCAGTTCTTC.